This entry concerns a single T cell receptor beta chain. Its antigen is currently unknown. This entry is derived from a study of PD-1 blockade in classical Hodgkin lymphoma. Germline assignment: CDR1 ENHRY and CDR2 SYGVKD. This CDR3 comprises 14 residues. Trimming cost V 3 bases and J 2 bases, with 9 bases left between them. Regarding the study as a whole: As was reported, newly diagnosed patients showed lower baseline TCR diversity than healthy donors did. Individuals initiating nivolumab under 1 year after ASCT were excluded. Reasons behind the repertoire differences stay unclear, perhaps disease activity or earlier therapy.

Stated time point: cycle 4 day 1 (C4D1), after less than seven weeks of nivolumab. Relapses following autologous stem cell transplantation were seen in all patients, with brentuximab vedotin exposure varying. Magnetic negative selection was used to purify CD8+ T cells from thawed PBMCs. Best overall response was complete response, partial response or progressive disease in these relapsed/refractory classical Hodgkin lymphoma patients. This table comes from immunoSEQ multiplex PCR, and its TCRdb copy is limited to in-frame clones, with some not included. The sample lists about 15,000 clones; around 90% were seen once.

The specimen was CD8+ T cells from blood, collected before the fourth cycle of nivolumab. The TCR was taken from a human donor with classical Hodgkin lymphoma. The chain is built from TRBV10-3 and TRBJ2-3, with D hard to call. The CDR3 region is CAISEGRPTDTQYF. CDR3 nucleotide sequence: TGTGCCATCAGTGAAGGGCGACCCACAGATACGCAGTATTTT.